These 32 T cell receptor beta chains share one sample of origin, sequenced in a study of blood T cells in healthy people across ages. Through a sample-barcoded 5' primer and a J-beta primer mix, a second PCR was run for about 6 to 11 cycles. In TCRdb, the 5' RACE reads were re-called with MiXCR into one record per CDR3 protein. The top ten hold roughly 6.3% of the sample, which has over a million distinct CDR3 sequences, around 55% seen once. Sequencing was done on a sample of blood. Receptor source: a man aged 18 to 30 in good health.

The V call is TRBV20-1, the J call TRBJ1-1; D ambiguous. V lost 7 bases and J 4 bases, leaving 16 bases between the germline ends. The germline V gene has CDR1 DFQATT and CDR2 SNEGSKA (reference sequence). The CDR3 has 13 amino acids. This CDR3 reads CSGSRQVSTEAFF. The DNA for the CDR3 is TGCAGTGGAAGTCGGCAGGTGAGCACTGAAGCTTTCTTT.

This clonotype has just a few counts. This CDR3 is CASSLGGTTTYEQYF. The DNA for the CDR3 is TGCGCCAGCAGCTTGGGGGGGACAACCACCTACGAGCAGTACTTC. The J gene is TRBJ2-7, the V gene TRBV5-1, with D possibly matching TRBD1 (6 bases). V lost 0 bases to trimming and J lost 2 bases, with 12 bases between them. The CDR3 has 15 amino acids. CDR1 SGHRS and CDR2 YFSETQ come from the germline V gene.

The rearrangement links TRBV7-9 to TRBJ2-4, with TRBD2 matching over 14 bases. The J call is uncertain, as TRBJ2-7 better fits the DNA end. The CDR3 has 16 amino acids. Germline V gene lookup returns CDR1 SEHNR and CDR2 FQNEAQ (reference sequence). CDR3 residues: CASSLGTSGRHYEQYF. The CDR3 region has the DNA TGTGCCAGCAGCTTAGGGACTAGCGGGAGGCATTACGAGCAGTACTTC.

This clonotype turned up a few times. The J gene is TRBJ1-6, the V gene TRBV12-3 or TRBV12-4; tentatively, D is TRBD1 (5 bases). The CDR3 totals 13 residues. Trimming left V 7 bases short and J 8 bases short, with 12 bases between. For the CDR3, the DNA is TGTGCCAGCAAGCGGCAGGGCGATTCACCCCTCCACTTT. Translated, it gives CASKRQGDSPLHF.

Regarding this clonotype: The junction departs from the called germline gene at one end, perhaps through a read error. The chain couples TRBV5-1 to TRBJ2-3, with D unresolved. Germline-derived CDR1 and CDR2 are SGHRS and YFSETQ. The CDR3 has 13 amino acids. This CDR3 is CVSSSISTDTQYF. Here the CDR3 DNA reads TGCGTCAGCAGCTCGATAAGCACAGATACGCAGTATTTT.

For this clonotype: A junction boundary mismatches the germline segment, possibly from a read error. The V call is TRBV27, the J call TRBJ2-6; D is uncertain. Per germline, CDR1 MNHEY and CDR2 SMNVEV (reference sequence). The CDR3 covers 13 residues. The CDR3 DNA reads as TGTGCCAACAGTGGTACTGGGGCCAACGTCCTGACTTTC. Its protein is CANSGTGANVLTF. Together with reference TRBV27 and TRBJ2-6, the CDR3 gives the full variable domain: EAQVTQNPRYLITVTGKKLTVTCSQNMNHEYMSWYRQDPGLGLRQIYYSMNVEVTDKGDVPEGYKVSRKEKRNFPLILESPSPNQTSLYFCANSGTGANVLTFGAGSRLTVL.

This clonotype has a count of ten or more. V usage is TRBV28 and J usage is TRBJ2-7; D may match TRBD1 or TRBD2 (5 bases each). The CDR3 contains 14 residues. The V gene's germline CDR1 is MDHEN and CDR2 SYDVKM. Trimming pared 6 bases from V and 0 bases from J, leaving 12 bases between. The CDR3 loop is CASSRDGGSYEQYF. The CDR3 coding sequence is TGTGCCAGCAGCCGGGACGGAGGCTCCTACGAGCAGTACTTC.

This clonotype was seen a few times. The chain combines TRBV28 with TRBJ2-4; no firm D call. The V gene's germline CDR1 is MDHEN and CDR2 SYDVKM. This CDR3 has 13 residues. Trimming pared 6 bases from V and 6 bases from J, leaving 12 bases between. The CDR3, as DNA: TGTGCCAGCAGAACCGGACGGCTAAACATTCAGTACTTC. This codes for CASRTGRLNIQYF.

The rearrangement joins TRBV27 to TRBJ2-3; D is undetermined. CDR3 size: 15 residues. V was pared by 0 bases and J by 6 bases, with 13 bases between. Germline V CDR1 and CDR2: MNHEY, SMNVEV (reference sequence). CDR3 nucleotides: TGTGCCAGCAGTTTATCGGCAGGCCCACTCGATACGCAGTATTTT. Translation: CASSLSAGPLDTQYF.

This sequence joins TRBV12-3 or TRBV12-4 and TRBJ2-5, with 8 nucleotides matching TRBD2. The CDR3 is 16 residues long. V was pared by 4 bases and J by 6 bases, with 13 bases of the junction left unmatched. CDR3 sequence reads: CASSSPGLGGGKTQYF. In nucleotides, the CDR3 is TGTGCCAGCAGTTCTCCGGGACTAGGCGGGGGGAAGACCCAGTACTTC.

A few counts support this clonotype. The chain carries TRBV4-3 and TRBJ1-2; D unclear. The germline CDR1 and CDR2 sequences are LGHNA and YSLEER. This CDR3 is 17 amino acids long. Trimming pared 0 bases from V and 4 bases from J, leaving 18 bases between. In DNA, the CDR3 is TGCGCCAGCAGCCAAGACTCGTACGAGAAGGTCGGCTATGGCTACACCTTC. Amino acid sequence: CASSQDSYEKVGYGYTF.

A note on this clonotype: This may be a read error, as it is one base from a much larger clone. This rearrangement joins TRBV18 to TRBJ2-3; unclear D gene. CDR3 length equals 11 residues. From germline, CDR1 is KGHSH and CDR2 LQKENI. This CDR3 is CTSTLTDTQYF. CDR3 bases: TGTACCAGCACCCTCACAGATACGCAGTATTTT.

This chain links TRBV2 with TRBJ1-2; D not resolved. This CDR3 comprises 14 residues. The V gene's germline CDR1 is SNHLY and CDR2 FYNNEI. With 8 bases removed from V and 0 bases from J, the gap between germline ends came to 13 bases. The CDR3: CASQAQTTNYGYTF. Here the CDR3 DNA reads TGTGCCAGCCAGGCTCAAACAACTAACTATGGCTACACCTTC. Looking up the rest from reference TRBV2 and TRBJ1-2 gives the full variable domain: EPEVTQTPSHQVTQMGQEVILRCVPISNHLYFYWYRQILGQKVEFLVSFYNNEISEKSEIFDDQFSVERPDGSNFTLKIRSTKLEDSAMYFCASQAQTTNYGYTFGSGTRLTVV.

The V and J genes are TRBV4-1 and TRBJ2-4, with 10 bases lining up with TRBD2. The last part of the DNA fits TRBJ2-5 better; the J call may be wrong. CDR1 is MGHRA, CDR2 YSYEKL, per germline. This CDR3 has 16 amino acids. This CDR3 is CASSQPLAGGEETQYF. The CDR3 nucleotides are TGCGCCAGCAGCCAACCTTTAGCGGGAGGTGAGGAGACCCAGTACTTC.

The CDR3 is CASSEARGNTEAFF. The DNA of the CDR3 is TGTGCCAGCAGTGAAGCCAGGGGGAACACTGAAGCTTTCTTT. The chain uses TRBV6-1 and TRBJ1-1; TRBD1 is a possible D gene (6 bases). The CDR3 spans 14 residues. Looked up from germline, CDR1 is MNHNS and CDR2 is SASEGT. V gave up 0 bases and J gave up 1 base, with 6 bases separating them.

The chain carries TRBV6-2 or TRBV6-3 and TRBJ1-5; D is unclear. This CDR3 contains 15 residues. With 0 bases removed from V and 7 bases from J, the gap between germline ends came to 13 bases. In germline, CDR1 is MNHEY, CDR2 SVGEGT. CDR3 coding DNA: TGTGCCAGCAGTTACTCGATCCGGCTGGAGCAGCCCCAGCATTTT. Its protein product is CASSYSIRLEQPQHF.

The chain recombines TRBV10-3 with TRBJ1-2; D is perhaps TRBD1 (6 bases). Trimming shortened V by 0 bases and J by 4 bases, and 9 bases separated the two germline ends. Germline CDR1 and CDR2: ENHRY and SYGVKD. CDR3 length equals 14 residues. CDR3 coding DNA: TGTGCCATCAGTGAGTCGACAGGACTCTATGGCTACACCTTC. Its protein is CAISESTGLYGYTF.

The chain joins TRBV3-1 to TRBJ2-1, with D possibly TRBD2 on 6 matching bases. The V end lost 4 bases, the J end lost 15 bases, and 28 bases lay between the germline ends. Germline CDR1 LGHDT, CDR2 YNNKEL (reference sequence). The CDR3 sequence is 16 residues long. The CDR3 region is CASSRNLGLVGGVRFF. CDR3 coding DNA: TGTGCCAGCAGCCGGAATTTGGGGCTAGTGGGAGGTGTGCGGTTCTTC.

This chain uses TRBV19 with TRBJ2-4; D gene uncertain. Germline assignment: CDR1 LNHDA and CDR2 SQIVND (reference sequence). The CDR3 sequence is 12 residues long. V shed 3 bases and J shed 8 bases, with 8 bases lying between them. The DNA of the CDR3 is TGTGCCAGTAGTATGGGCGAGGACATTCAGTACTTC. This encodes CASSMGEDIQYF.

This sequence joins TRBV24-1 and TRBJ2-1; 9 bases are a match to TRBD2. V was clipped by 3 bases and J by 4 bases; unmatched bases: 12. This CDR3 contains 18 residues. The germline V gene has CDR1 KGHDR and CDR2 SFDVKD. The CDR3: CATSDASLAGEFYNEQFF. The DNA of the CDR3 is TGTGCCACCAGTGATGCCTCTTTAGCGGGGGAGTTTTACAATGAGCAGTTCTTC.

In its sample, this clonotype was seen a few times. CDR3 sequence: CASNWSSKSHEQYF. The CDR3 coding sequence is TGTGCCAGCAACTGGTCTAGCAAGAGCCACGAGCAGTACTTC. This chain connects TRBV6-6 to TRBJ2-7; D is possibly TRBD2 (5 bases). Trimming took 7 bases from V and 5 from J, leaving 18 bases between them. The length of the CDR3 is 14 residues. In germline, CDR1 is MNHNY, CDR2 SVGAGI (reference sequence).

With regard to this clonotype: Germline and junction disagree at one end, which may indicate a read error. As DNA, the CDR3 is TGCAGTGCAAGAGGGGCGGGAGGAACCGAGACCCAGTACTTC. This codes for CSARGAGGTETQYF. The chain is built from TRBV20-1 and TRBJ2-5; TRBD2 matches 8 bases. There are 14 residues in the CDR3. Germline CDR1 DFQATT, CDR2 SNEGSKA (reference sequence).

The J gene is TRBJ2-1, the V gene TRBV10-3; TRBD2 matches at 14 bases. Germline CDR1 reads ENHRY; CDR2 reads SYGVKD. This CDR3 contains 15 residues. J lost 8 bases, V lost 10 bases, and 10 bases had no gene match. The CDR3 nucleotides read TGTGCCACCATGACTAGCGGGGGGGCGGGGGATGAGCAGTTCTTC. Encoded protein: CATMTSGGAGDEQFF.

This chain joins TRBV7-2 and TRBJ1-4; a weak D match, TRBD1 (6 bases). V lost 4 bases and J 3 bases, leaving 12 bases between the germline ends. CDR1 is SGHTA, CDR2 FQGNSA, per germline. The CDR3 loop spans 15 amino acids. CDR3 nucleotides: TGTGCCAGCAGCTCCCGGGGGCGGCCTAATGAAAAACTGTTTTTT. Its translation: CASSSRGRPNEKLFF.

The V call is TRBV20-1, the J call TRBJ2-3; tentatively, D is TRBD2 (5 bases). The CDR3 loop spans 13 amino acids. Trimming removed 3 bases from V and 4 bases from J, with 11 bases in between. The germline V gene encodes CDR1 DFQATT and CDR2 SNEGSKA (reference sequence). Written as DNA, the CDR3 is TGCAGTGCTAGCTTTGGGAGTCCAGATACGCAGTATTTT. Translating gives CSASFGSPDTQYF.

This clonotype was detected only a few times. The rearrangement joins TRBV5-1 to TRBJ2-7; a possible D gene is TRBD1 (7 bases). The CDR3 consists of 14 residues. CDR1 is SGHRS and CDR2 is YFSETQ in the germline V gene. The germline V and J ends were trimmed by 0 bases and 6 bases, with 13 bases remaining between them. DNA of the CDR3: TGCGCCAGCAGCTTGGGGAGGCAGGGGGGCGAGCAGTACTTC. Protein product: CASSLGRQGGEQYF.

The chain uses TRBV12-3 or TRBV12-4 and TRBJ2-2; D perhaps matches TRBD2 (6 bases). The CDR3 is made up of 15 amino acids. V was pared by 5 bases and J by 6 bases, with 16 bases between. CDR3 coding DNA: TGTGCCAGCAGTGCAACCGGGACTCCGGCCGGGGAGCTGTTTTTT. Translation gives CASSATGTPAGELFF.

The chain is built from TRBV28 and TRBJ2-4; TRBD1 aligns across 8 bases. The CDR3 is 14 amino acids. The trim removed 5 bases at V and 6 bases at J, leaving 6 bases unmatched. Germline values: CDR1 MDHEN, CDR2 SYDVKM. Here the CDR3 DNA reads TGTGCCAGCAGTAATACAGGGGGGCGAAACATTCAGTACTTC. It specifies CASSNTGGRNIQYF. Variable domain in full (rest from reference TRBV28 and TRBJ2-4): DVKVTQSSRYLVKRTGEKVFLECVQDMDHENMFWYRQDPGLGLRLIYFSYDVKMKEKGDIPEGYSVSREKKERFSLILESASTNQTSMYLCASSNTGGRNIQYFGAGTRLSVL.

The CDR3 protein is CASSADRGQGRGQYF. The CDR3 DNA reads as TGTGCCAGCAGCGCTGACCGGGGACAGGGAAGAGGGCAGTACTTC. The chain carries TRBV7-2 and TRBJ2-7, with 9 bases that match TRBD1. This CDR3 has 15 amino acids. Trimming took 5 bases from V and 9 from J; bases not matched to a gene: 14. The V gene's germline CDR1 is SGHTA and CDR2 FQGNSA.

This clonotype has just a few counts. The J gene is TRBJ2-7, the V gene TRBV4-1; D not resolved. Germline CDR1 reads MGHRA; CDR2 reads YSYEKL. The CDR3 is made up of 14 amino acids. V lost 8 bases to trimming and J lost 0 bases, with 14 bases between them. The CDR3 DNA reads TGCGCCAGCCGGGCCAGAGTCAACTCCTACGAGCAGTACTTC. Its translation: CASRARVNSYEQYF.

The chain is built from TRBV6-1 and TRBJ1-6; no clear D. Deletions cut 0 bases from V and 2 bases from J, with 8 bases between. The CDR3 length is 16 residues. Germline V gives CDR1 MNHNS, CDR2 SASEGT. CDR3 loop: CASSEARPPYNSPLHF. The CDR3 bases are TGTGCCAGCAGTGAAGCGCGGCCACCCTATAATTCACCCCTCCACTTT.

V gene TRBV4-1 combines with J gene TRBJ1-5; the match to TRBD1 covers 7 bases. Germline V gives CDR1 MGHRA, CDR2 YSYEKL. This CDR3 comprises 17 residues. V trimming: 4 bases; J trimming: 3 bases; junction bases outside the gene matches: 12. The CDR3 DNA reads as TGCGCCAGCAGCCCTACCCCCTCAGGGGGTAACAATCAGCCCCAGCATTTT. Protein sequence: CASSPTPSGGNNQPQHF.